This is a list of T cell receptor beta chains from one sample in a study of vaccination effects on CD4 cells after COVID-19. For these receptors, no antigen is known. Using immunoSEQ multiplex PCR, the repertoire was profiled, and TCRdb retains in-frame clones only, with some absent. The sample shows about 66,000 clones, more than 60% of them seen only once. The sequencing here drew on CD4+ T cells from PBMCs cultured without peptide, taken after COVID-19 vaccination. The receptors originated from a human donor who received a COVID-19 vaccine. The CDR3 runs from the conserved cysteine through the conserved F or W. D genes are given only for firm matches. Clone sizes are given selectively: once, few, many, or a class where the clone is expanded.

>TRBV27|.|.|TRBJ2-5
TGTGCCAGCAGTTTTCCCGACGGCCAAGAGACCCAGTACTTC
CASSFPDGQETQYF
>TRBV3-1/TRBV3-2|TRBD1|.|TRBJ1-3
TGTGCCAGCAGCCAAGCGTCAACAGGGGTGCGAAACACCATATATTTT
CASSQASTGVRNTIYF
>TRBV5-6|.|.|TRBJ2-6
TGTGCCAGCAGCCGAAGGGGAGAAATCTCTGGGGCCAACGTCCTGACTTTC
CASSRRGEISGANVLTF
>TRBV27|.|once|TRBJ2-2
TGTGCCAGCAGTAGACCCGGACAGATTCTGCCCGGGGAGCTGTTTTTT
CASSRPGQILPGELFF
>TRBV18|TRBD1|.|TRBJ2-5
TGTGCCAGCTCACGGGGACAGTTACAAGAGACCCAGTACTTC
CASSRGQLQETQYF
>TRBV19|TRBD1|.|TRBJ1-5
TGTGCCAGTAGTCGACAGGGGAATCAGCCCCAGCATTTT
CASSRQGNQPQHF
>TRBV7-3|.|once|TRBJ1-1
TGTGCCAGCAGCTTAGGCAGATTTAACACTGAAGCTTTCTTT
CASSLGRFNTEAFF
>TRBV28|.|once|TRBJ1-5
TGTGCCAGCAGTTTTGTGGCGGAGGATCGGCCCCAGCATTTT
CASSFVAEDRPQHF
>TRBV2|TRBD1|once|TRBJ2-1
TGTGCCAGCAGTGGGGACAGGGGGCACAATGAGCAGTTCTTC
CASSGDRGHNEQFF
>TRBV3-1/TRBV3-2|.|few|TRBJ1-1
TGTGCCAGCAGCCATGTAAGGAACACTGAAGCTTTCTTT
CASSHVRNTEAFF
>TRBV30|.|.|TRBJ1-1
TGTGCCTGGAGTGGGCAAACCTACACTGAAGCTTTCTTT
CAWSGQTYTEAFF
>TRBV15|.|.|TRBJ1-1
TGTGCCATTGGTGAGGGGGGTCTTGCTCGTTTGACTGAAGCTTTCTTT
CAIGEGGLARLTEAFF
>TRBV5-1|.|once|TRBJ1-1
TGCGCCAGCGGGACCGGGGAGGCAATAAACACTGAAGCTTTCTTT
CASGTGEAINTEAFF
>TRBV5-8|TRBD1|.|TRBJ2-3
TGTGCCAGCCCCCGAGGACAGGAAAGCACAGATACGCAGTATTTT
CASPRGQESTDTQYF
>TRBV5-6|.|once|TRBJ2-6
TGTGCCAGCAGCGCACAGGGTTCTGGGGCCAACGTCCTGACTTTC
CASSAQGSGANVLTF
>TRBV4-1|.|.|TRBJ2-6
TGCGCCAGCAGCGATGGACAGCTCCTCTCTGGGGCCAACGTCCTGACTTTC
CASSDGQLLSGANVLTF
>TRBV29-1|.|.|TRBJ1-2
TGCAGCGCCGCCGGCATCTATGGCTACACCTTC
CSAAGIYGYTF
>TRBV12-3/TRBV12-4|.|.|TRBJ1-5
TGTGCCAGCACAAGGGACCCGTATCAGCCCCAGCATTTT
CASTRDPYQPQHF
>TRBV5-8|.|.|TRBJ2-5
TGTGCCAGCAGCCTCTACCAGGGGGAGACCCAGTACTTC
CASSLYQGETQYF
>TRBV5-1|.|.|TRBJ1-4
TGCGCCAGCAGCTCGAGAACTAATGAAAAACTGTTTTTT
CASSSRTNEKLFF
>TRBV28|.|.|TRBJ1-2
TGTGCCAGCAGCCCCGGGCAAACCGGGGGCTACACCTTC
CASSPGQTGGYTF
>TRBV7-8|.|few|TRBJ2-6
TGTGCCAGCAGCTATCCAGGGGCCGGGGCCAACGTCCTGACTTTC
CASSYPGAGANVLTF
>TRBV18|.|.|TRBJ1-4
TGTGCCAGCTCAGTGACTAATGAAAAACTGTTTTTT
CASSVTNEKLFF
>TRBV28|.|.|TRBJ1-2
TGTGCCAGCAGTTTACACACTACCTTATCTTTGGACTACACCTTC
CASSLHTTLSLDYTF
>TRBV19|.|.|TRBJ1-1
TGTGCCAGTAGTAGGGGACACTTCACTGAAGCTTTCTTT
CASSRGHFTEAFF
>TRBV19|TRBD2|.|TRBJ2-6
TGTGCCGGGGGGGAGCTCGGGGGTACTGGGGCCAACGTCCTGACTTTC
CAGGELGGTGANVLTF
>TRBV5-1|TRBD1|.|TRBJ2-5
TGCGCCAGCAGCGTAGGGGGCTCGCAAGAGACCCAGTACTTC
CASSVGGSQETQYF
>TRBV11-2|TRBD2|.|TRBJ2-2
TGTGCCAGCAGCTTAGTTGGCGGGGGGGGCTTCGGCGGGGAGCTGTTTTTT
CASSLVGGGGFGGELFF
>TRBV5-1|TRBD1|.|TRBJ2-5
TGCGCCAGCAGTTCCCAGGGGGATGGGGAGACCCAGTACTTC
CASSSQGDGETQYF
>TRBV5-6|.|.|TRBJ1-1
TGTGCCAGCAGCTTGTTACAGGGAGGGGTAACTGAAGCTTTCTTT
CASSLLQGGVTEAFF
>TRBV24-1|.|.|TRBJ1-2
TGTGCCACCAGTGATTTGTCAGGCATCTATGGCTACACCTTC
CATSDLSGIYGYTF
>TRBV5-6|.|few|TRBJ2-3
TGTGCCAGCAGCCACGTGGCAGTTAGAAGCACAGATACGCAGTATTTT
CASSHVAVRSTDTQYF
>TRBV14|.|.|TRBJ2-3
TGTGCCAGCAGCCAATACGTCCAGGGGACAGATACGCAGTATTTT
CASSQYVQGTDTQYF
>TRBV2|.|.|TRBJ2-3
TGTGCCAGCACCCCCATCAGGGGGGGATTCACAGATACGCAGTATTTT
CASTPIRGGFTDTQYF
>TRBV10-1|.|.|TRBJ2-2
TGCGCCAGCAGTGGGGATACAAACACCGGGGAGCTGTTTTTT
CASSGDTNTGELFF